This T cell receptor beta chain came from a study of vaccination and CD4 T cells after COVID-19. Documented treatment: approximately nine-day PBMC culture with coronavirus spike peptide pools or control peptides (ViraFEST assay). Researchers collected the unexposed donor's CD4+ T cells before the COVID-19 pandemic (2011-2018). Sequence data for DNA of cultured CD4+ T cells were generated by the Oncomine TCR Beta short-read assay. TCRdb independently ran MiXCR on the PCR reads; one entry per CDR3 protein. The table includes several thousand distinct CDR3 sequences, about three fifths detected once. The CDR3 extends over 15 amino acids. The V gene's germline CDR1 is SNHLY and CDR2 FYNNEI. V was shortened by 7 bases and J by 6 bases, with 22 bases between the two germline ends. A word on this clonotype: Its specificity is unknown.

This TCR came from a human donor in good health. Sequenced sample: CD4+ T cells from blood, cultured in vitro. This sequence joins TRBV2 and TRBJ2-7; tentatively, D is TRBD1 (5 bases). CDR3 in DNA: TGTGCCAGCACGAGAGAGACAGTGAGCTACGGCGAGCAGTACTTC. Its translation: CASTRETVSYGEQYF. The full variable domain, in which reference TRBV2 and TRBJ2-7 provide the parts outside the CDR3, is EPEVTQTPSHQVTQMGQEVILRCVPISNHLYFYWYRQILGQKVEFLVSFYNNEISEKSEIFDDQFSVERPDGSNFTLKIRSTKLEDSAMYFCASTRETVSYGEQYFGPGTRLTVT.